The 16 T cell receptor beta chains below come from one sample, sequenced in a study of blood T cell repertoires in COVID-19. Libraries were prepared by immunoSEQ multiplex PCR; TCRdb keeps only in-frame clonotypes and omits some of them. This sample has about 16,000 clones, with nearly 90% found just once. The material sequenced was peripheral blood. Receptors were obtained from a human donor in a cohort sampled during active COVID-19.

The chain uses TRBV7-9 and TRBJ2-3, with 11 bases aligning to TRBD2. Germline loops: CDR1 SEHNR, CDR2 FQNEAQ (reference sequence). The CDR3 contains 16 residues. J was trimmed by 6 bases and V by 5 bases; bases with no gene match: 10. The CDR3 nucleotides read TGTGCCAGCAGCCAAATTAGCGGGAGGGACGGCGATACGCAGTATTTT. It encodes CASSQISGRDGDTQYF. Full variable domain (outside the CDR3, taken from reference TRBV7-9 and TRBJ2-3): DTGVSQNPRHKITKRGQNVTFRCDPISEHNRLYWYRQTLGQGPEFLTYFQNEAQLEKSRLLSDRFSAERPKGSFSTLEIQRTEQGDSAMYLCASSQISGRDGDTQYFGPGTRLTVL.

The chain recombines TRBV15 with TRBJ2-7, with 9 bases aligning to TRBD2. The CDR3 sequence is 13 residues long. V shed 5 bases, J shed 3 bases, and the junction held 2 bases outside the gene matches. CDR1 is LNHNV, CDR2 YYDKDF, per germline (reference sequence). DNA for the CDR3: TGTGCCACCAGCGCTAGCGGGAACTACGAGCAGTACTTC. Amino acid sequence: CATSASGNYEQYF.

The chain combines TRBV2 with TRBJ1-1; no clear D. Between the trimmed V and J ends, which lost 5 bases and 5 bases, there was a span of 15 bases. This CDR3 contains 14 residues. The germline V gene has CDR1 SNHLY and CDR2 FYNNEI. The CDR3, as DNA: TGTGCCAGCAGTTTTAGGGAGCCTGCAACTGAAGCTTTCTTT. It is translated as CASSFREPATEAFF.

The chain couples TRBV2 to TRBJ1-2; weak D call: TRBD1 (6 bases). V was pared by 8 bases and J by 1 base, with 8 bases between. Germline CDR1 SNHLY, CDR2 FYNNEI. This CDR3 region has 12 residues. The CDR3 protein is CASGQLNYGYTF. The CDR3 DNA is TGTGCCAGCGGACAGCTTAACTATGGCTACACCTTC.

The chain couples TRBV11-2 to TRBJ2-3, with TRBD2 identical over 10 bases. The germline V gene encodes CDR1 SGHAT and CDR2 FQNNGV. V lost 3 bases, J lost 5 bases, and 2 bases stayed unmatched. The CDR3 covers 14 residues. The CDR3 DNA is TGTGCCAGCAGCTTCGGGACTAGCGAAGATACGCAGTATTTT. Its protein product is CASSFGTSEDTQYF.

The chain links TRBV7-2 to TRBJ2-1, with 7 bases aligning to TRBD2. The CDR3 contains 15 residues. J lost 2 bases, V lost 0 bases, and 1 base had no gene match. Germline CDR1 reads SGHTA; CDR2 reads FQGNSA. For the CDR3, the DNA is TGTGCCAGCAGCTTAGCGGGGACTACCTACAATGAGCAGTTCTTC. Translation gives CASSLAGTTYNEQFF.

V is TRBV3-1 (or the pseudogene TRBV3-2) and J is TRBJ2-5, with a possible D match to TRBD1 (6 bases). CDR3 length equals 16 residues. V was shortened by 4 bases and J by 7 bases, with 22 bases between the two germline ends. CDR1 and CDR2 from the germline V gene are LGHDT and YNNKEL (reference sequence). DNA of the CDR3: TGTGCCAGCAGCCCGGGGCAGGACAGTCAATTTGGGACCCAGTACTTC. It yields the protein CASSPGQDSQFGTQYF.

V usage is TRBV7-6 and J usage is TRBJ2-5; D is perhaps TRBD2 (6 bases). This CDR3 contains 17 residues. CDR1 is SGHVS, CDR2 FNYEAQ, per germline. Trimming cost V 1 base and J 1 base, with 16 bases left between them. Written as DNA, the CDR3 is TGTGCCAGCAGCTTAGAAGGTGGCGGGGCGGGCCAAGAGACCCAGTACTTC. Residues: CASSLEGGGAGQETQYF.

The rearrangement links TRBV9 to TRBJ2-5; weak D call: TRBD2 (5 bases). V was clipped by 0 bases and J by 1 base, with 13 bases between them. The germline V gene encodes CDR1 SGDLS and CDR2 YYNGEE. The CDR3 has 16 residues. The CDR3 spells CASSVDGGMGQETQYF. In DNA form, the CDR3 reads TGTGCCAGCAGCGTAGATGGAGGTATGGGCCAAGAGACCCAGTACTTC.

This clone was recorded once. This chain links TRBV15 with TRBJ2-1, with TRBD1 as a possible D gene (6 bases). In germline, CDR1 is LNHNV, CDR2 YYDKDF (reference sequence). This CDR3 region has 13 residues. The ends were cut back, 4 bases at V and 9 bases at J, with 13 bases in the middle. In DNA form, the CDR3 reads TGTGCCACCAGCATAAAACAGGGCGGTGAGCAGTTCTTC. This gives the protein CATSIKQGGEQFF.

This rearrangement joins TRBV9 to TRBJ2-1; maybe TRBD1 (6 bases). Looked up from germline, CDR1 is SGDLS and CDR2 is YYNGEE. Trimming removed 4 bases from V and 10 bases from J, with 9 bases in between. The CDR3 runs 11 residues. The CDR3 here is CASSSTGEQFF. The CDR3 DNA follows: TGTGCCAGCAGCTCGACAGGAGAGCAGTTCTTC.

The V gene is TRBV19, the J gene TRBJ2-7; TRBD2 matches 10 bases. V lost 6 bases and J lost 2; bases outside the gene matches: 7. This CDR3 is built from 15 residues. CDR1 is LNHDA, CDR2 SQIVND, per germline (reference sequence). In nucleotides, the CDR3 is TGTGCCAGTAGCCTTACTAGCGGGGTAACCTACGAGCAGTACTTC. Translating it yields CASSLTSGVTYEQYF.

The V and J genes are TRBV6-5 and TRBJ2-1; the D gene is possibly TRBD2 (5 bases). There are 14 residues in the CDR3. Germline V gene lookup returns CDR1 MNHEY and CDR2 SVGAGI. V gave up 8 bases and J gave up 1 base, with 12 bases separating them. The CDR3 DNA reads TGTGCCAGCTCAAGCGGATTGTCCTACAATGAGCAGTTCTTC. Amino acid sequence: CASSSGLSYNEQFF.

The chain is built from TRBV14 and TRBJ2-7; the D gene is possibly TRBD2 (5 bases). V was trimmed by 1 base and J by 5 bases, leaving 18 bases between them. The CDR3 consists of 16 residues. Germline CDR1 reads SGHDN; CDR2 reads FVKESK. This chain's CDR3 is CASSQVMYSAVNEQYF. The DNA for the CDR3 is TGTGCCAGCAGCCAAGTAATGTATAGCGCAGTCAACGAGCAGTACTTC.

The chain carries TRBV19 and TRBJ2-1; 12 nucleotides agree with TRBD2. The CDR3 is made up of 20 amino acids. Germline assignment: CDR1 LNHDA and CDR2 SQIVND (reference sequence). V lost 4 bases and J lost 10; bases outside the gene matches: 23. The CDR3 DNA sequence: TGTGCCAGTAGTAGAATAGGATCGGCTAGCGGGAGGGCAGGGTTCAAGGAGCAGTTCTTC. Its translation: CASSRIGSASGRAGFKEQFF.

V and J are TRBV5-1 and TRBJ1-2; D not certain. Germline V gene sequence: CDR1 SGHRS, CDR2 YFSETQ. Trimming left V 0 bases short and J 4 bases short, with 10 bases between. This CDR3 spans 14 amino acids. The CDR3: CASSLGSPFYGYTF. The CDR3 DNA follows: TGCGCCAGCAGCTTGGGCAGTCCTTTCTATGGCTACACCTTC.